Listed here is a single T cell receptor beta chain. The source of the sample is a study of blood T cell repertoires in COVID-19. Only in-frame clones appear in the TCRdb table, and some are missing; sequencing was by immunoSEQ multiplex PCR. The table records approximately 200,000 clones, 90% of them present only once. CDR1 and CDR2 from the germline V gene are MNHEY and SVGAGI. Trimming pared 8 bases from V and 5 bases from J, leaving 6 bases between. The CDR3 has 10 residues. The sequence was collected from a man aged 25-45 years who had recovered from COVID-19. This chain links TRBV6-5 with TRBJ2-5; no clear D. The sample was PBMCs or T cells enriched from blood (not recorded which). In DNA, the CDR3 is TGTGCCAGCCCCCGTGAGACCCAGTACTTC. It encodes CASPRETQYF.